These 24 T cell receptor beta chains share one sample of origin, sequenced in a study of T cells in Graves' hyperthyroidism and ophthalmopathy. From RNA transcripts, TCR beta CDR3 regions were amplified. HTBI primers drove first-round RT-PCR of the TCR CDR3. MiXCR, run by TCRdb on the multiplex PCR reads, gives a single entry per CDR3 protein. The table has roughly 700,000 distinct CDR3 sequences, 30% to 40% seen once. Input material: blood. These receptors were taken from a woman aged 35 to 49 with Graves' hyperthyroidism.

CDR3 loop: CASSQRSLQETQYF. The CDR3 nucleotides read TGTGCCAGCAGTCAAAGGTCCCTCCAGGAGACCCAGTACTTC. The rearrangement joins TRBV3-1 to TRBJ2-5, with D uncertain. Germline lookup yields CDR1 LGHDT and CDR2 YNNKEL (reference sequence). Trimming shortened V by 6 bases and J by 5 bases, and 16 bases separated the two germline ends. CDR3 length: 14 residues.

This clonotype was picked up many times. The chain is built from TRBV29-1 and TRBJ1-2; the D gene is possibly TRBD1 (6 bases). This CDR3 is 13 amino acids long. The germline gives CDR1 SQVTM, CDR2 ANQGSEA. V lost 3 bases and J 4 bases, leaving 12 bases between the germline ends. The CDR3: CSVDTGRGYGYTF. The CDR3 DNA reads TGCAGCGTTGATACAGGGAGGGGCTATGGCTACACCTTC.

Written as DNA, the CDR3 is TGTGCCAGCAGCCAACTCTCCTACGAGCAGTACTTC. It specifies CASSQLSYEQYF. The chain couples TRBV3-1 to TRBJ2-7; no firm D call. The CDR3 consists of 12 residues. V lost 2 bases and J lost 0, with 2 bases in between. Germline CDR1 LGHDT, CDR2 YNNKEL (reference sequence).

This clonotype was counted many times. For the CDR3, the DNA is TGCAGTGCTAGGTGGATCCCCAAGGGAGAGACCCAGTACTTC. Its protein is CSARWIPKGETQYF. The gene calls are TRBV20-1 and TRBJ2-5; no firm D call. The germline V and J ends were trimmed by 3 bases and 4 bases, with 15 bases remaining between them. CDR3 length equals 14 residues. Germline CDR1 and CDR2: DFQATT and SNEGSKA (reference sequence).

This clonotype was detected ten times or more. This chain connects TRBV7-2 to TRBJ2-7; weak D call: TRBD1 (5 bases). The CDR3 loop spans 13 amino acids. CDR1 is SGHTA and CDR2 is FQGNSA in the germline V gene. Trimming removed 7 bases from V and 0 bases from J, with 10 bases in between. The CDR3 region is CASMDIRSYEQYF. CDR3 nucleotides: TGTGCCAGCATGGACATACGCTCCTACGAGCAGTACTTC.

CDR3 nucleotide sequence: TGTGCCAGCAGCTTAAACGGGGCCCGTGGCTACACCTTC. It specifies CASSLNGARGYTF. The rearrangement joins TRBV7-9 to TRBJ1-2; TRBD1 might be the D (5 bases). The CDR3 totals 13 residues. The V end was cut by 2 bases, the J end by 7 bases, with 11 bases between. Germline lookup yields CDR1 SEHNR and CDR2 FQNEAQ (reference sequence).

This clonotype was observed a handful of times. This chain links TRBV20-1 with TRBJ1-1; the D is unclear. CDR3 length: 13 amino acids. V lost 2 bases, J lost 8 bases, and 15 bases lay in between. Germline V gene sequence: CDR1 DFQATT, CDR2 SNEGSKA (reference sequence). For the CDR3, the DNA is TGCAGTGCTAGACGGAACCGGGTTCTAGAAGCTTTCTTT. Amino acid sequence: CSARRNRVLEAFF.

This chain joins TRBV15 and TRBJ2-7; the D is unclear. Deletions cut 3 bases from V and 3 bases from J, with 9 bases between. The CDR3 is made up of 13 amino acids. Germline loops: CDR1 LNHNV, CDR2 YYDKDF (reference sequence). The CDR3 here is CATSRGSDYEQYF. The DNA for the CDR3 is TGTGCCACCAGCAGGGGGTCGGACTACGAGCAGTACTTC.

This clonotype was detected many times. As DNA, the CDR3 is TGTGCCAGCAGCTTTCAAACGGGACAGGGACAGCCCCAGCATTTT. It encodes CASSFQTGQGQPQHF. The chain is built from TRBV7-2 and TRBJ1-5, with 9 bases aligning to TRBD1. The V segment lost 3 bases and the J segment 7 bases; nucleotides outside the gene matches: 7. Germline values: CDR1 SGHTA, CDR2 FQGNSA. The CDR3 covers 15 residues.

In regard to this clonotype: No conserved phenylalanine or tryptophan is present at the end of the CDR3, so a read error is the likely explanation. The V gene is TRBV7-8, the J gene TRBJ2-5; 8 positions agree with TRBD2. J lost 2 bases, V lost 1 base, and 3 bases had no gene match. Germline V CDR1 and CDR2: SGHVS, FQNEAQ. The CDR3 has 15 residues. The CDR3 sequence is CASSLGLARQETQYL. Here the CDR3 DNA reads TGTGCCAGCAGCTTAGGACTAGCGCGTCAAGAGACCCAGTACCTC.

CDR3 nucleotide sequence: TGTGCCAGCACTCCGCAGGCCGGAAACACCATATATTTT. It specifies CASTPQAGNTIYF. This chain joins TRBV12-3 or TRBV12-4 and TRBJ1-3; no reliable D call. The CDR3 totals 13 residues. Trimming stripped 7 bases from V and 4 bases from J, with 11 bases between.

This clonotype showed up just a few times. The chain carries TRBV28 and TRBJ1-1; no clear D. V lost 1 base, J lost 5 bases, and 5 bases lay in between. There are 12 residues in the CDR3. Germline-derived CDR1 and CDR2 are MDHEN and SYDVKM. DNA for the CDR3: TGTGCCAGCAGTTTATACTGGACTGAAGCTTTCTTT. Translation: CASSLYWTEAFF.

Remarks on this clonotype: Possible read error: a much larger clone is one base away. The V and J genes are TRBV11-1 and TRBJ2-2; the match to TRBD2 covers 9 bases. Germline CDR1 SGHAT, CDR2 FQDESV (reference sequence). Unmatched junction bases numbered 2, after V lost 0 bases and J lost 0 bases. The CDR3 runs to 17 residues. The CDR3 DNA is TGTGCCAGCAGCTTAGCGGGCGGGAGGGCGAACACCGGGGAGCTGTTTTTT. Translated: CASSLAGGRANTGELFF.

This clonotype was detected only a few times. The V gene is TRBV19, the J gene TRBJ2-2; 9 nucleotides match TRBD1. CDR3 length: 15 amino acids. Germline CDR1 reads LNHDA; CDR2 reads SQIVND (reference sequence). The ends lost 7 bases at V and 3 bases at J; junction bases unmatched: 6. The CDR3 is CASTSGTGYTGELFF. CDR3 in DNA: TGTGCCAGTACCTCCGGGACAGGGTACACCGGGGAGCTGTTTTTT. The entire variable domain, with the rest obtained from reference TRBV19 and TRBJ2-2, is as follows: DGGITQSPKYLFRKEGQNVTLSCEQNLNHDAMYWYRQDPGQGLRLIYYSQIVNDFQKGDIAEGYSVSREKKESFPLTVTSAQKNPTAFYLCASTSGTGYTGELFFGEGSRLTVL.

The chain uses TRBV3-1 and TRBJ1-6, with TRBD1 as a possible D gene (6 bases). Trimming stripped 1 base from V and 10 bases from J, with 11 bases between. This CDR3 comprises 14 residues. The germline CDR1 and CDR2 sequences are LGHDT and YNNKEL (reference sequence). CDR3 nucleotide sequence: TGTGCCAGCAGCCAAGCCTCAGGGGAGTCACCCCTCCACTTT. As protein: CASSQASGESPLHF.

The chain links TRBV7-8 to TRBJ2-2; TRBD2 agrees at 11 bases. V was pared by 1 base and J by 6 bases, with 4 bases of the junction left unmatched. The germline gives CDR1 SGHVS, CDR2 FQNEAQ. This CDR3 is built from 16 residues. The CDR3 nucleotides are TGTGCCAGCAGCTTAGGGCTTAGCGGGAGGGCCGGGGAGCTGTTTTTT. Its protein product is CASSLGLSGRAGELFF.

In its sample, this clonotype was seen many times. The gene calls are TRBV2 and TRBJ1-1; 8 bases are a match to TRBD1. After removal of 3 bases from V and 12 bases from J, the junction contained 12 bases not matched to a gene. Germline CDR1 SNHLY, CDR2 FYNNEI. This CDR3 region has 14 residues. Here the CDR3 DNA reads TGTGCCAGCAGTGATTCATTTCAGGGGGCCGTTACTTTCTTT. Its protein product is CASSDSFQGAVTFF.

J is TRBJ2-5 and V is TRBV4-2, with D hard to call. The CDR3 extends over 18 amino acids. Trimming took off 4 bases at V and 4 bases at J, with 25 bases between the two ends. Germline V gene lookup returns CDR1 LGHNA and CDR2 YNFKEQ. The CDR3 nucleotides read TGTGCCAGCAGCCCGCGCAACACCGGTGGTGAATTCGTAGAGACCCAGTACTTC. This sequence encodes CASSPRNTGGEFVETQYF.

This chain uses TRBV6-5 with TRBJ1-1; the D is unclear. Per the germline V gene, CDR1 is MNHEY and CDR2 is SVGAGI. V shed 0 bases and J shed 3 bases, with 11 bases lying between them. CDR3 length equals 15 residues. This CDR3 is CASSYSGRSYTEAFF. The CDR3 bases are TGTGCCAGCAGTTACTCTGGACGCTCCTACACTGAAGCTTTCTTT.

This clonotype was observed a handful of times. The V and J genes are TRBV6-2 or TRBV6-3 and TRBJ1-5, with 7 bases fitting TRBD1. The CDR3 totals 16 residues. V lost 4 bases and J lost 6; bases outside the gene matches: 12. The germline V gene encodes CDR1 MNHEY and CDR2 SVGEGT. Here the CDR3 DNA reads TGTGCCAGCAGTTCTAGAGGGGGCGCGATAGGTCAGCCCCAGCATTTT. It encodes CASSSRGGAIGQPQHF.

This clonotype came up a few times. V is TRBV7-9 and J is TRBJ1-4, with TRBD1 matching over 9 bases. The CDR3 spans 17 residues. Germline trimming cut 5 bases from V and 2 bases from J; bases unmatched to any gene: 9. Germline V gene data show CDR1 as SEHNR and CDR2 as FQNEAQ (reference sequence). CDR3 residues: CASSPRGTGSTNEKLFF. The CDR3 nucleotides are TGTGCCAGCAGCCCCCGGGGGACAGGGTCGACTAATGAAAAACTGTTTTTT.

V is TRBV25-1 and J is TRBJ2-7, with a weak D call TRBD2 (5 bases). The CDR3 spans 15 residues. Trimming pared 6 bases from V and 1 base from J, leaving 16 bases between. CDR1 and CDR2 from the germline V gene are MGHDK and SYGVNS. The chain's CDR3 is CASREAGVGSYEQYF. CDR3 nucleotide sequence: TGTGCCAGCAGGGAAGCCGGGGTAGGATCCTACGAGCAGTACTTC.

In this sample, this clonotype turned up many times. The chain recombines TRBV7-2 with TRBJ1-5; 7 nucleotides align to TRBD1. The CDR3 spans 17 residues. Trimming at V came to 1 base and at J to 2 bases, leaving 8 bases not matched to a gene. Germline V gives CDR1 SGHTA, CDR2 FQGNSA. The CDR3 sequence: CASSLGGGGWGNQPQHF. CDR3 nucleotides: TGTGCCAGCAGCTTAGGTGGAGGGGGCTGGGGCAATCAGCCCCAGCATTTT. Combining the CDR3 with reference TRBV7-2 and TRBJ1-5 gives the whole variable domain GAGVSQSPSNKVTEKGKDVELRCDPISGHTALYWYRQSLGQGLEFLIYFQGNSAPDKSGLPSDRFSAERTGGSVSTLTIQRTQQEDSAVYLCASSLGGGGWGNQPQHFGDGTRLSIL.

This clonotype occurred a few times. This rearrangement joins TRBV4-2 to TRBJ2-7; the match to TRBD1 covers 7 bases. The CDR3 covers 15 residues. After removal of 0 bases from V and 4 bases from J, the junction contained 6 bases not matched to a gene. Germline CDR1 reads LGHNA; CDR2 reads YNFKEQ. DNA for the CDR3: TGTGCCAGCAGCCAAGAAGGGACAGCAGTTTACGAGCAGTACTTC. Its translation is CASSQEGTAVYEQYF.